This T cell receptor (beta chain) comes out of a study of T-cell reconstitution after alpha-beta-depleted transplantation in children. Study-level findings and limits: Several hundred expanded graft clones reportedly gave rise to the alpha-beta T cells present about two months after transplant. Newly made T cells mostly supplied T-cell counts and diversity one year after transplant. Recipient T cells and thymic progenitors that survived were the source of the high TCRbeta diversity seen at day 60 in some patients.

Trimming removed 6 bases at V and 7 bases at J, with 21 bases between. This CDR3 contains 15 residues. Germline loops: CDR1 SGHVS, CDR2 FNYEAQ. This sample's TCRbeta library carried unique molecular identifier barcodes. TCRdb ran MiXCR on the PCR reads and lists one entry per CDR3 protein. This table has 65,000 to 85,000 distinct CDR3 sequences, about a tenth appearing once. In regard to this clonotype: Its antigen is unknown. A much larger clone is a single base away; this may be a read error.

The receptor comes from a boy aged 5-17 years with acute myeloid leukemia, due to receive a stem cell transplant. The V call is TRBV7-6, the J call TRBJ2-5; the D call may be TRBD1 or TRBD2 (5 bases each). The sequencing used PBMCs, collected before TCRalphabeta/CD19-depleted stem cell transplant. For the CDR3, the DNA is TGTGCCAGCAGTGGACAAGCAGGGAGTATAGGGACCCAGTACTTC. Its translation is CASSGQAGSIGTQYF.